This TCR beta chain originates from a study of control samples from healthy donors and cancer patients. Method: immunoSEQ multiplex PCR; TCRdb's copy keeps in-frame clones and lacks some. The sample holds about 44,000 clones, 70% to 75% seen once. The CDR3 is 13 residues long. With 6 bases removed from V and 6 bases from J, the gap between germline ends came to 11 bases. The V gene's germline CDR1 is WSHSY and CDR2 SAAADI. The sequenced sample was formalin-fixed, paraffin-embedded tissue. The TCR sequence derives from a male donor with melanoma. V usage is TRBV10-2 and J usage is TRBJ2-2; the D call may be TRBD1 or TRBD2 (6 bases each). The CDR3 region is CASRVRGAGELFF. The CDR3 nucleotides read TGCGCCAGCAGAGTGAGGGGGGCCGGGGAGCTGTTTTTT.